This TCR beta chain originates from a study of blood T cell repertoires in COVID-19. Study summary: Whether acute or convalescent, the COVID-19 samples came from the United States, Italy and Spain. In each case, the material was cDNA or gDNA derived from T cells, B-cell-depleted T cells, or PBMCs.

The CDR3 has 16 amino acids. Trimming removed 2 bases from V and 5 bases from J, with 15 bases in between. Germline CDR1 is KGHDR and CDR2 is SFDVKD. In the authors' methods: Estimation of nucleated cell counts was performed using reference gene primer amplification. Sequenced by immunoSEQ multiplex PCR; TCRdb stores in-frame clones only, minus some. D and trimming come from the DNA, and the V and J calls and clone size come from that table. The table includes some 240,000 clones, about nine tenths detected once. The source material was peripheral blood. The rearrangement links TRBV24-1 to TRBJ1-5, with D hard to call. The clonotype originates from a man in his 60s who had recovered from COVID-19. CDR3: CATSDSRGGRYQPQHF. Here the CDR3 DNA reads TGTGCCACCAGTGATTCCCGGGGAGGCCGATATCAGCCCCAGCATTTT.